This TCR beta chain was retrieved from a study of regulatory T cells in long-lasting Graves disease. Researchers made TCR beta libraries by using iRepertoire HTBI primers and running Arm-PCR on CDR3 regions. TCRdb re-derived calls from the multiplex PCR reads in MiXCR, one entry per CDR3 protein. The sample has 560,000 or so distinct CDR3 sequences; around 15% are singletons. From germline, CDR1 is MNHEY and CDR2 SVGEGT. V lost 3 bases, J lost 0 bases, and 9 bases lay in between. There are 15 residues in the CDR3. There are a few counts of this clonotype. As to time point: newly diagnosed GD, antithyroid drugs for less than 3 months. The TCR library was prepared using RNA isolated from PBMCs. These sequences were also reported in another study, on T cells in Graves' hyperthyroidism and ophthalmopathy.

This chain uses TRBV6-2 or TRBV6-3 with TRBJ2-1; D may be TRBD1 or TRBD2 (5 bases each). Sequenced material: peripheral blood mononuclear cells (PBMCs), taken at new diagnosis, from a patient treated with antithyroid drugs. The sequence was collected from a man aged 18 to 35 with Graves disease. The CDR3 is CASSYLGDSYNEQFF. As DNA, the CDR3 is TGTGCCAGCAGTTATCTGGGGGACTCCTACAATGAGCAGTTCTTC.